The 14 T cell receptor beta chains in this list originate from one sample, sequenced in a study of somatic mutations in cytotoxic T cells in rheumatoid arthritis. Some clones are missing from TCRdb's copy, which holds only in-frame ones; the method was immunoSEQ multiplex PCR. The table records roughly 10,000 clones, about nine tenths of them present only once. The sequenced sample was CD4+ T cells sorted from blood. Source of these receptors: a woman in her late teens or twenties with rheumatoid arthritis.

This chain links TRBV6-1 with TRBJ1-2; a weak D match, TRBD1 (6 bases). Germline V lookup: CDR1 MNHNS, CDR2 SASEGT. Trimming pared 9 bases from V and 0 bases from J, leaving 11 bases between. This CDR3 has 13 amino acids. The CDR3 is CASRQDSNYGYTF. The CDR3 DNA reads TGTGCCAGTAGACAGGACTCTAACTATGGCTACACCTTC.

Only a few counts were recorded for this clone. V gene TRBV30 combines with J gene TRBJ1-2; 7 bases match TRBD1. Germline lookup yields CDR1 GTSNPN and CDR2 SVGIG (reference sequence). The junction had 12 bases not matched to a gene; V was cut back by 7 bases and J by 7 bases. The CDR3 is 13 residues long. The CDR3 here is CASFQGDTGGYTF. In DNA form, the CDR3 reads TGTGCCTCCTTCCAGGGGGATACGGGTGGCTACACCTTC. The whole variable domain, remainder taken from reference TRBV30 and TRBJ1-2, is SQTIHQWPATLVQPVGSPLSLECTVEGTSNPNLYWYRQAAGRGLQLLFYSVGIGQISSEVPQNLSASRPQDRQFILSSKKLLLSDSGFYLCASFQGDTGGYTFGSGTRLTVV.

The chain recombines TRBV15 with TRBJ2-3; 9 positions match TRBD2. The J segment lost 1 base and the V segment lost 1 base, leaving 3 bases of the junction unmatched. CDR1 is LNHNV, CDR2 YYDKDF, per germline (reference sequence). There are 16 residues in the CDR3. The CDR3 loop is CATSRVASGGTDTQYF. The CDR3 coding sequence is TGTGCCACCAGCAGAGTGGCTAGCGGGGGCACAGATACGCAGTATTTT.

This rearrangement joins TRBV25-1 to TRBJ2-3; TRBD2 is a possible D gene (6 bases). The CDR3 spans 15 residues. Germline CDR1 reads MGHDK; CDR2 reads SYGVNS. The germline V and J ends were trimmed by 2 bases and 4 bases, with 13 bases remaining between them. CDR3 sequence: CASSEPPRGADTQYF. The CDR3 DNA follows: TGTGCCAGCAGTGAACCCCCGCGCGGGGCAGATACGCAGTATTTT.

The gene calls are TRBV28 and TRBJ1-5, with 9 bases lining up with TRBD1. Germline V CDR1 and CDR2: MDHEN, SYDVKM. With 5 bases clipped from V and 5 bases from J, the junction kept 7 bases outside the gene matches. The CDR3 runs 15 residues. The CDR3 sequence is CASSIRDRDDQPQHF. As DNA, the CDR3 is TGTGCCAGCAGTATCCGGGACAGGGACGATCAGCCCCAGCATTTT.

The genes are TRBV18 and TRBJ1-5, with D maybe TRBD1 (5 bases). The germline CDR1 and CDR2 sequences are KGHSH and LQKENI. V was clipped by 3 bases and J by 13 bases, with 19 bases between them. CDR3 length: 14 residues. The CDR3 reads CASSPGKNPGGQHF. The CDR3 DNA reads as TGTGCCAGCTCACCGGGGAAAAACCCCGGGGGACAGCATTTT.

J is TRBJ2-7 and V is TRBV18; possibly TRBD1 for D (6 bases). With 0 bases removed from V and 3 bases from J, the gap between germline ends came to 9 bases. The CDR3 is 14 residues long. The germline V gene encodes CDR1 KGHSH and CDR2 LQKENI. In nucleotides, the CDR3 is TGTGCCAGCTCACCACCCGCGGACAGCTACGAGCAGTACTTC. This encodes CASSPPADSYEQYF.

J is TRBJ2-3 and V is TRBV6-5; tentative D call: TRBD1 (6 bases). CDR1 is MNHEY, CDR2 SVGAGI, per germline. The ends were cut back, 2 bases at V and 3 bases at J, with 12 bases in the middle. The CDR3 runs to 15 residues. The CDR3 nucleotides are TGTGCCAGCAGTTACCAACAGGGTTCAACAGATACGCAGTATTTT. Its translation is CASSYQQGSTDTQYF.

CDR3 DNA: TGTGCCACCAGCATCCGATTAGCGGGAGAAGAGACCCAGTACTTC. Translating gives CATSIRLAGEETQYF. The chain recombines TRBV15 with TRBJ2-5; 9 bases match TRBD2. Unmatched junction bases numbered 6, after V lost 4 bases and J lost 3 bases. CDR1 and CDR2 (germline): LNHNV, YYDKDF (reference sequence). The CDR3 runs 15 residues.

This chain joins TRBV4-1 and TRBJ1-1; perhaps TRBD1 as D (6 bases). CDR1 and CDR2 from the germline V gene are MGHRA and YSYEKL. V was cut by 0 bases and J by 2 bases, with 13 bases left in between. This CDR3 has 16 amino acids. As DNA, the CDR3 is TGCGCCAGCAGCCAAGAAGAGGGGACACTTAACACTGAAGCTTTCTTT. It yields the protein CASSQEEGTLNTEAFF.

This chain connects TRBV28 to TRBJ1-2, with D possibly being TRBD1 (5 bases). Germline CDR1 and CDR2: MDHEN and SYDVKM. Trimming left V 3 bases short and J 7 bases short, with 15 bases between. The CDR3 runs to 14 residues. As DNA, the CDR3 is TGTGCCAGCAGTTTTTTCCTCCTCGGGGGTGGCTACACCTTC. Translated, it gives CASSFFLLGGGYTF.

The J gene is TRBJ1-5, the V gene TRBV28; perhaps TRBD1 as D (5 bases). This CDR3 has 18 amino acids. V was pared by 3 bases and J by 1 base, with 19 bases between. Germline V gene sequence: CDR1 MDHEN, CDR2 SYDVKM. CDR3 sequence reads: CASSFPLSGARSNQPQHF. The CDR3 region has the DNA TGTGCCAGCAGTTTCCCCTTAAGCGGGGCGCGAAGCAATCAGCCCCAGCATTTT.

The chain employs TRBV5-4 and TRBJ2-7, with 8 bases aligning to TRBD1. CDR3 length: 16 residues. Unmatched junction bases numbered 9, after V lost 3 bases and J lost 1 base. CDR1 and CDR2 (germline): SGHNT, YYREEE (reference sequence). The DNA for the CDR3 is TGTGCCAGCAGCTGGAGGGCGGGACAGGAGTCCTACGAGCAGTACTTC. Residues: CASSWRAGQESYEQYF.

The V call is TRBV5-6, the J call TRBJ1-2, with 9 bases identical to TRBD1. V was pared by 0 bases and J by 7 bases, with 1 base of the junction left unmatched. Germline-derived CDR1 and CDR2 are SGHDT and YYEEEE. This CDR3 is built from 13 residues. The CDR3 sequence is CASSLGTGAGYTF. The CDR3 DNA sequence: TGTGCCAGCAGCTTGGGGACAGGGGCTGGCTACACCTTC.